Here is one T cell receptor beta chain with its context. This sample is part of a study of cytomegalovirus exposure and HLA in healthy donors. The PCR had 60 Vbeta and 13 Jbeta primers. The repertoire was sequenced with immunoSEQ multiplex PCR; TCRdb's copy has only in-frame clones and lacks some. The data contain tens of thousands of clones, approximately 78% of them singletons. The CDR3 has 13 residues. CDR1 is SGHNT and CDR2 is YYREEE in the germline V gene (reference sequence). V lost 1 base, J lost 7 bases, and 2 bases stayed unmatched. J is TRBJ2-7 and V is TRBV5-4, with 10 bases matching TRBD2. The TCR sequence derives from a woman in her thirties or forties in good health and CMV-seropositive. Source material: PBMCs. In DNA, the CDR3 is TGTGCCAGCAGCTTGTTACTAGCGGGAGAGCAGTACTTC. This sequence encodes CASSLLLAGEQYF. Based on the CDR3 plus reference TRBV5-4 and TRBJ2-7, the full variable domain is ETGVTQSPTHLIKTRGQQVTLRCSSQSGHNTVSWYQQALGQGPQFIFQYYREEENGRGNFPPRFSGLQFPNYSSELNVNALELDDSALYLCASSLLLAGEQYFGPGTRLTVT.